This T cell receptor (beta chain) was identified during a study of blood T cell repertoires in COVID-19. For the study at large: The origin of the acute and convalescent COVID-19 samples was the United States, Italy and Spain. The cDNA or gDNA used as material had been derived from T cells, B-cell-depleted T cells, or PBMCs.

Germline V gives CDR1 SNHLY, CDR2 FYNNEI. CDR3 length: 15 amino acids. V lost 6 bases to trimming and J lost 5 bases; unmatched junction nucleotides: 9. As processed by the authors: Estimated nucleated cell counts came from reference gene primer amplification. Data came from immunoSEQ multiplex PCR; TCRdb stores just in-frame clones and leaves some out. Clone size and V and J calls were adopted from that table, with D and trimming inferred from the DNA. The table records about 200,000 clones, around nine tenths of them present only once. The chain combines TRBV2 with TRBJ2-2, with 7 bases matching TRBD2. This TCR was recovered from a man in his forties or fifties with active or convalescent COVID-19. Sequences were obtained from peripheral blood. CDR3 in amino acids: CASSLERGRTGELFF. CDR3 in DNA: TGTGCCAGCAGCCTTGAGCGGGGTAGGACCGGGGAGCTGTTTTTT.